The 27 T cell receptor beta chains below were found in one sample sequenced in a study of T-cell memory formation after mild COVID-19. MiXCR was run by TCRdb on the 5' RACE reads, yielding one entry per CDR3 protein. The sample yields under 250,000 distinct CDR3 sequences, 25% to 35% seen once. Sequencing input: PBMCs or a T cell subset sorted from them (not recorded which). The receptor source for this set is an adult woman who had mild COVID-19 (a few samples of this study predate the infection). Cell type and time point are not known.

The chain uses TRBV24-1 and TRBJ2-3; a weak D match, TRBD1 (5 bases). Germline CDR1 is KGHDR and CDR2 is SFDVKD. This CDR3 spans 17 amino acids. Trimming left V 0 bases short and J 3 bases short, with 15 bases between. CDR3 sequence reads: CATSDLAIGKGTDTQYF. The DNA for the CDR3 is TGTGCCACCAGTGATTTGGCAATCGGTAAGGGGACAGATACGCAGTATTTT.

The chain links TRBV20-1 to TRBJ2-3; the match to TRBD2 covers 11 bases. V dropped 4 bases and J dropped 11; count of bases not matched to a gene: 11. Germline V gives CDR1 DFQATT, CDR2 SNEGSKA (reference sequence). CDR3 length: 14 amino acids. CDR3 nucleotides: TGCAGTGCTATCCTAGCGGGAGGCCCCGGTGGGCAGTATTTT. Its translation: CSAILAGGPGGQYF.

This clonotype was found once. This chain uses TRBV12-3 or TRBV12-4 with TRBJ2-3; D gene ambiguous. This CDR3 comprises 11 residues. V was pared by 5 bases and J by 10 bases, with 10 bases between. The DNA of the CDR3 is TGTGCCAGCAGTAGAGATAGGGCGCAGTATTTT. It encodes CASSRDRAQYF.

The V gene is TRBV5-1, the J gene TRBJ2-3; the D gene is possibly TRBD2 (6 bases). Trimming took 4 bases from V and 0 from J, leaving 15 bases between them. CDR1 and CDR2 from the germline V gene are SGHRS and YFSETQ. CDR3 size: 16 residues. Written as DNA, the CDR3 is TGCGCCAGCAGCAGCTCCGGGAGCGCTAGCACAGATACGCAGTATTTT. Translation: CASSSSGSASTDTQYF.

This chain uses TRBV7-9 with TRBJ1-1; the match to TRBD1 covers 8 bases. The CDR3 is 14 residues long. Per germline, CDR1 SEHNR and CDR2 FQNEAQ (reference sequence). Trimming took 5 bases from V and 0 from J; bases not matched to a gene: 2. CDR3 sequence (DNA): TGTGCCAGCAGCCTGACAGGGGTGAACACTGAAGCTTTCTTT. Translation: CASSLTGVNTEAFF.

CDR3: CASSFGGVDGYTF. The CDR3 DNA follows: TGTGCCAGCAGCTTCGGAGGGGTGGATGGCTACACCTTC. The chain carries TRBV7-9 and TRBJ1-2, with D maybe TRBD1 (5 bases). Trimming removed 3 bases at V and 6 bases at J, with 11 bases between. CDR1 is SEHNR and CDR2 is FQNEAQ in the germline V gene (reference sequence). This CDR3 region has 13 residues.

This clonotype was seen a few times. The chain carries TRBV5-5 and TRBJ2-3, with TRBD1 identical over 9 bases. The junction had 7 bases not matched to a gene; V was cut back by 3 bases and J by 2 bases. The CDR3 length is 16 residues. The germline CDR1 and CDR2 sequences are SGHKS and YYEKEE (reference sequence). The CDR3 region has the DNA TGTGCCAGCAGCTCCTCCGGGACAGGGCTCACAGATACGCAGTATTTT. Protein: CASSSSGTGLTDTQYF. Variable domain in full (rest from reference TRBV5-5 and TRBJ2-3): DAGVTQSPTHLIKTRGQQVTLRCSPISGHKSVSWYQQVLGQGPQFIFQYYEKEERGRGNFPDRFSARQFPNYSSELNVNALLLGDSALYLCASSSSGTGLTDTQYFGPGTRLTVL.

V usage is TRBV5-1 and J usage is TRBJ1-2; TRBD1 matches at 11 bases. Germline CDR1 SGHRS, CDR2 YFSETQ. Unmatched junction bases numbered 12, after V lost 3 bases and J lost 8 bases. There are 16 residues in the CDR3. CDR3 DNA sequence: TGCGCCAGCAGCTCCTCCGGGACAGGGGGTTCCGGAGGCTACACCTTC. The encoded protein is CASSSSGTGGSGGYTF.

The CDR3 bases are TGTGCCAGCAGCCAAGGGACAAGCTACGAGCAGTACTTC. Its protein product is CASSQGTSYEQYF. V and J are TRBV3-1 and TRBJ2-7; D perhaps matches TRBD1 (5 bases). This CDR3 spans 13 amino acids. Trimming removed 1 base at V and 3 bases at J, with 7 bases between. The germline V gene encodes CDR1 LGHDT and CDR2 YNNKEL (reference sequence).

The chain joins TRBV25-1 to TRBJ2-5; 8 bases map to TRBD1. This CDR3 spans 11 amino acids. Germline CDR1 is MGHDK and CDR2 is SYGVNS. The V segment lost 8 bases and the J segment 9 bases; nucleotides outside the gene matches: 5. This CDR3 reads CASGQGLAQYF. In nucleotides, the CDR3 is TGTGCCAGCGGACAGGGATTGGCCCAGTACTTC.

A few counts support this clonotype. This chain uses TRBV3-1 with TRBJ1-3, with 8 bases fitting TRBD1. Germline CDR1 LGHDT, CDR2 YNNKEL (reference sequence). The ends lost 1 base at V and 9 bases at J; junction bases unmatched: 11. The CDR3 loop spans 16 amino acids. In DNA form, the CDR3 reads TGTGCCAGCAGCCAAGTCCGGACAGGGCGGTGGGGCACCATATATTTT. This codes for CASSQVRTGRWGTIYF.

This clonotype was counted only a few times. This CDR3 is CASSYDPTGGGYTF. CDR3 in DNA: TGTGCCAGCAGTTATGACCCGACCGGTGGAGGCTACACCTTC. The gene calls are TRBV12-3 or TRBV12-4 and TRBJ1-2; D is unresolved. CDR3 length: 14 amino acids. V lost 4 bases and J 8 bases, leaving 17 bases between the germline ends.

The genes are TRBV6-2 or TRBV6-3 and TRBJ2-5, with D possibly matching TRBD2 (6 bases). The germline gives CDR1 MNHEY, CDR2 SVGEGT. CDR3 length: 15 residues. Trimming shortened V by 6 bases and J by 7 bases, and 21 bases separated the two germline ends. The CDR3 coding sequence is TGTGCCAGCAGACCGACGGGAGAGTCTCACTGGACCCAGTACTTC. Protein: CASRPTGESHWTQYF.

A few counts support this clonotype. This chain uses TRBV4-3 with TRBJ2-3; the D gene is possibly TRBD2 (5 bases). Germline assignment: CDR1 LGHNA and CDR2 YSLEER. V lost 0 bases, J lost 1 base, and 8 bases lay in between. This CDR3 is built from 15 residues. CDR3 residues: CASSQDEGGTDTQYF. The CDR3, as DNA: TGCGCCAGCAGCCAAGATGAGGGAGGCACAGATACGCAGTATTTT.

The table lists this clonotype with a few counts. This chain connects TRBV20-1 to TRBJ2-5, with D unclear. The CDR3 is 11 residues long. Per germline, CDR1 DFQATT and CDR2 SNEGSKA (reference sequence). Trimming stripped 8 bases from V and 5 bases from J, with 12 bases between. The CDR3 spells CSCPFFETQYF. The CDR3 region has the DNA TGCAGTTGCCCTTTTTTCGAGACCCAGTACTTC.

The chain has TRBV5-1 and TRBJ1-1; a weak D match, TRBD1 (6 bases). This CDR3 contains 13 residues. Germline CDR1 SGHRS, CDR2 YFSETQ. Deletions cut 3 bases from V and 10 bases from J, with 16 bases between. This CDR3 reads CASSWARTDAAFF. The DNA for the CDR3 is TGCGCCAGCAGCTGGGCCCGGACAGACGCAGCTTTCTTT. Complete variable domain (other parts from reference TRBV5-1 and TRBJ1-1): KAGVTQTPRYLIKTRGQQVTLSCSPISGHRSVSWYQQTPGQGLQFLFEYFSETQRNKGNFPGRFSGRQFSNSRSEMNVSTLELGDSALYLCASSWARTDAAFFGQGTRLTVV.

In nucleotides, the CDR3 is TGTGCCACCAGTGATTGGAGCGGGAGCTCCTACAATGAGCAGTTCTTC. This encodes CATSDWSGSSYNEQFF. This chain uses TRBV24-1 with TRBJ2-1; 8 positions match TRBD2. V gave up 2 bases and J gave up 0 bases; unmatched junction bases: 2. Germline lookup yields CDR1 KGHDR and CDR2 SFDVKD. This CDR3 comprises 16 residues.

Many counts were recorded for this clonotype. The chain combines TRBV5-6 with TRBJ2-2; D uncertain. This CDR3 has 15 residues. Between the trimmed V and J ends, which lost 1 base and 6 bases, there was a span of 13 bases. Germline V gene sequence: CDR1 SGHDT, CDR2 YYEEEE. The CDR3 DNA sequence: TGTGCCAGCAGCTTGCCACCGACCCCCCCCGGGGAGCTGTTTTTT. This codes for CASSLPPTPPGELFF.

This clonotype was detected a few times. V usage is TRBV7-9 and J usage is TRBJ2-1; 7 bases fit TRBD1. J lost 13 bases, V lost 5 bases, and 5 bases had no gene match. CDR3 length: 11 amino acids. Per germline, CDR1 SEHNR and CDR2 FQNEAQ (reference sequence). The CDR3 here is CASSARQGQFF. DNA of the CDR3: TGTGCCAGCAGCGCTCGACAGGGACAGTTCTTC.

The chain recombines TRBV30 with TRBJ1-5; D ambiguous. Germline values: CDR1 GTSNPN, CDR2 SVGIG (reference sequence). The length of the CDR3 is 15 residues. The V gene lost 3 bases and the J gene lost 3 bases, with 15 bases spanning the gap. CDR3 sequence: CAWSSDSSSNQPQHF. In nucleotides, the CDR3 is TGTGCCTGGAGCTCAGACTCAAGTTCCAATCAGCCCCAGCATTTT.

The V and J genes are TRBV12-3 or TRBV12-4 and TRBJ2-3, with D possibly being TRBD2 (5 bases). There are 14 residues in the CDR3. V was clipped by 6 bases and J by 2 bases, with 12 bases between them. In nucleotides, the CDR3 is TGTGCCAGCAGGAACGACTACCACACAGATACGCAGTATTTT. Translation: CASRNDYHTDTQYF.

The chain couples TRBV5-1 to TRBJ2-7, with TRBD2 matching over 14 bases. Germline trimming cut 1 base from V and 3 bases from J; bases unmatched to any gene: 6. The CDR3 extends over 17 amino acids. Germline V CDR1 and CDR2: SGHRS, YFSETQ. This chain's CDR3 is CASSLSAGTSGSYEQYF. The DNA for the CDR3 is TGCGCCAGCAGCTTGTCCGCCGGGACTAGCGGGAGCTACGAGCAGTACTTC.

This clonotype was seen a handful of times. V gene TRBV5-1 combines with J gene TRBJ1-2, with D possibly TRBD1 on 6 matching bases. The germline V and J ends were trimmed by 1 base and 0 bases, with 13 bases remaining between them. This CDR3 is built from 16 residues. Germline V CDR1 and CDR2: SGHRS, YFSETQ. The CDR3, as DNA: TGCGCCAGCAGCTTGTTTGTCCCAGGGGCTAACTATGGCTACACCTTC. Its translation: CASSLFVPGANYGYTF.

This clonotype has a handful of counts. The V and J genes are TRBV29-1 and TRBJ1-1; 12 nucleotides match TRBD1. The CDR3 totals 14 residues. Looked up from germline, CDR1 is SQVTM and CDR2 is ANQGSEA. The V gene end was trimmed by 6 bases and the J gene end by 4 bases; junction bases not matched to a gene: 6. The chain's CDR3 is CSVGTGGIGTEAFF. CDR3 nucleotides: TGCAGCGTCGGGACAGGGGGCATTGGCACTGAAGCTTTCTTT.

The V call is TRBV2, the J call TRBJ1-1; possibly TRBD1 for D (6 bases). V lost 4 bases to trimming and J lost 0 bases, with 9 bases between them. CDR1 and CDR2 (germline): SNHLY, FYNNEI. The CDR3 has 14 amino acids. CDR3 in amino acids: CASSGGTMNTEAFF. The CDR3 coding sequence is TGTGCCAGCAGTGGCGGGACAATGAACACTGAAGCTTTCTTT.

This clonotype has just one count. The chain couples TRBV4-3 to TRBJ2-2, with 8 bases matching TRBD2. Trimming removed 0 bases from V and 5 bases from J; junction bases left unmatched: 14. This CDR3 region has 19 residues. Germline assignment: CDR1 LGHNA and CDR2 YSLEER. The CDR3 reads CASSQDEVALAGRTGELFF. CDR3 bases: TGCGCCAGCAGCCAAGATGAGGTGGCCCTAGCGGGCCGGACCGGGGAGCTGTTTTTT.

This clonotype came up a few times. The chain employs TRBV25-1 and TRBJ2-3; no reliable D call. CDR1 and CDR2 (germline): MGHDK, SYGVNS. The CDR3 consists of 12 residues. V lost 3 bases and J 6 bases, leaving 7 bases between the germline ends. CDR3: CASSDHGDTQYF. CDR3 nucleotide sequence: TGTGCCAGCAGTGACCATGGGGATACGCAGTATTTT. Filled out from reference TRBV25-1 and TRBJ2-3, the complete variable domain reads EADIYQTPRYLVIGTGKKITLECSQTMGHDKMYWYQQDPGMELHLIHYSYGVNSTEKGDLSSESTVSRIRTEHFPLTLESARPSHTSQYLCASSDHGDTQYFGPGTRLTVL.